This T cell receptor (beta chain) was obtained from a study of T cell changes during pregnancy in multiple sclerosis. V lost 6 bases, J lost 0 bases, and 5 bases stayed unmatched. Germline V lookup: CDR1 MNHNY, CDR2 SVGAGI (reference sequence). CDR3 length equals 16 residues. The data were produced by immunoSEQ multiplex PCR, yet TCRdb's version contains in-frame clones alone and is incomplete. The profile shows roughly 71,000 clones, more than 85% of them singletons. The chain uses TRBV6-6 and TRBJ1-3; TRBD1 aligns across 10 bases. This receptor was identified in a female donor in good health, enrolled as a control in a pregnancy study. The source material was peripheral blood, sampled in the first trimester of pregnancy. CDR3 protein: CASSRDRGSSGNTIYF. DNA for the CDR3: TGTGCCAGCAGCCGGGACAGGGGTAGCTCTGGAAACACCATATATTTT.